This TCR beta chain was observed in a study of blood T cell repertoires in COVID-19. Study as a whole: Sources were T cells, B-cell-depleted T cells, or PBMCs; the material itself was cDNA or gDNA.

V shed 4 bases, J shed 8 bases, and the junction held 10 bases outside the gene matches. Germline V CDR1 and CDR2: SGHTA, FQGNSA. CDR3 length equals 16 residues. Profiling relied on immunoSEQ multiplex PCR, and the TCRdb table lists in-frame clones only, not all of them. The sample carries some 330,000 clones, roughly 86% recorded once. Seattle's enrolled individuals joined amid active infection and were then monitored longitudinally. Sequences were obtained from peripheral blood. This TCR was recovered from a woman aged 30 to 39 with COVID-19, enrolled during active disease. This sequence joins TRBV7-2 and TRBJ2-1; 11 bases match TRBD2. CDR3 coding DNA: TGTGCCAGCAGCTCCCTTAGCGGGGGGGCCGGGGATGAGCAGTTCTTC. Translated: CASSSLSGGAGDEQFF.